This record covers a single TCR beta chain. This entry comes from a study of T cell changes during pregnancy in multiple sclerosis. V lost 7 bases and J 1 base, leaving 13 bases between the germline ends. CDR3 length: 13 residues. CDR1 SQVTM and CDR2 ANQGSEA come from the germline V gene. Measured with immunoSEQ multiplex PCR; TCRdb has only the in-frame clones, and not every one. This table has around 57,000 clones, approximately 90% appearing once. The source material was peripheral blood, sampled in the second trimester of pregnancy. The J gene is TRBJ1-1, the V gene TRBV29-1; D is possibly TRBD1 (6 bases). The sequence was collected from a female donor with multiple sclerosis, enrolled in a pregnancy study. CDR3 in amino acids: CSAADSRNTEAFF. CDR3 nucleotide sequence: TGCAGCGCGGCGGACAGCAGGAACACTGAAGCTTTCTTT.